This is a list of T cell receptor beta chains from one sample in a study of blood T cell repertoires in COVID-19. Sequenced by immunoSEQ multiplex PCR; TCRdb stores in-frame clones only, minus some. The sample records some 400,000 clones, over 75% being singletons. Sequences were obtained from peripheral blood. All receptors derive from a woman in her thirties with COVID-19, enrolled during active disease. Both conserved end residues are part of each CDR3. The D gene is left open where the match is weak. Part of the rows lack a size; the others show once, few, many or a class for expanded clones.

abundance	v_gene	j_gene	d_gene	CDR3nt	CDR3aa
-	TRBV7-8	TRBJ2-5	TRBD2	TGTGCCAGCAGCTTAATGAGCGGGAGATTCGAGACCCAGTACTTC	CASSLMSGRFETQYF
many	TRBV6-6	TRBJ1-5	-	TGTGCCAGCAGTTACGGGCAGGGAAGTCAGCCCCAGCATTTT	CASSYGQGSQPQHF
-	TRBV5-8	TRBJ2-5	-	TGTGCCAGCCCCGAGCGCGGAGGCCGGGGGATGTTGGAGACCCAGTACTTC	CASPERGGRGMLETQYF
-	TRBV18	TRBJ2-3	-	TGTGCCAGCTCACCAAGTCTAACAGATACGCAGTATTTT	CASSPSLTDTQYF
once	TRBV6-6	TRBJ2-7	-	TGTGCCAGCAGGACTGCAACCTACGAGCAGTACTTC	CASRTATYEQYF
-	TRBV30	TRBJ2-2	-	TGTGCCTGGAGTGTAAGGTGGTCCAGCGCGAACACCGGGGAGCTGTTTTTT	CAWSVRWSSANTGELFF
few	TRBV11-2	TRBJ2-7	TRBD2	TGTGCCAGCAGCTTAGATTCAGGAGCGGGAACCTACGAGCAGTACTTC	CASSLDSGAGTYEQYF
few	TRBV4-1	TRBJ1-5	TRBD1	TGCGCCAGCAGCCAAGATTCAGGGGGCATCCAGCCCCAGCATTTT	CASSQDSGGIQPQHF
-	TRBV27	TRBJ2-3	-	TGTGCCAGCAGTTTGAGGGCGGGATCCACAGATACGCAGTATTTT	CASSLRAGSTDTQYF
-	TRBV2	TRBJ2-1	TRBD2	TGTGCCAACCCCCCTACTAGCGGGGCCTACAATGAGCAGTTCTTC	CANPPTSGAYNEQFF
-	TRBV7-9	TRBJ1-5	TRBD1	TGTGCCAGCAGCCGGGACAGGGTAGGGCCCCAGCATTTT	CASSRDRVGPQHF
-	TRBV28	TRBJ2-5	-	TGTGCCAGCAGGCCCGGAGGGGACGAGACCCAGTACTTC	CASRPGGDETQYF
-	TRBV7-3	TRBJ2-1	-	TGTGCCAGCACCGACTCCTCCTACAATGAGCAGTTCTTC	CASTDSSYNEQFF
-	TRBV24-1	TRBJ2-1	TRBD2	TGTGCCACCAGTGACCACCAAATTAGCGGGAGGGAGTTCTTC	CATSDHQISGREFF
-	TRBV28	TRBJ2-3	-	TGTGCCAGCAACACTGTGGCGGAGATTGGCACAGATACGCAGTATTTT	CASNTVAEIGTDTQYF
-	TRBV4-3	TRBJ1-3	TRBD1	TGCGCCAGCAGCCCTTGGACAGGCGAAGGAAACACCATATATTTT	CASSPWTGEGNTIYF
few	TRBV7-8	TRBJ2-2	-	TGTGCCAGCCGGTCGAGTACGAACACCGGGGAGCTGTTTTTT	CASRSSTNTGELFF
-	TRBV28	TRBJ1-2	-	TGTGCCAGCAGGCCGCCGGGACAAGGACTTTATGGCTACACCTTC	CASRPPGQGLYGYTF
-	TRBV7-8	TRBJ2-6	-	TGTGCCAGCAGCTTAGAGCAGGGGCGTCTCTCTGGGGCCAACGTCCTGACTTTC	CASSLEQGRLSGANVLTF
-	TRBV7-6	TRBJ1-4	TRBD1	TGTGCCAGCAGCTTAGAGGTGGGACAGGCGAATGAAAAACTGTTTTTT	CASSLEVGQANEKLFF
-	TRBV19	TRBJ1-5	-	TGTGCCAGTAGTAAAGGGACATCCTATAGCAATCAGCCCCAGCATTTT	CASSKGTSYSNQPQHF
-	TRBV7-3	TRBJ1-1	-	TGTGCCAGCAGTTTTCAGGGACAGAACACTGAAGCTTTCTTT	CASSFQGQNTEAFF
few	TRBV6-6	TRBJ1-2	TRBD1	TGTGCCAGCAGCAATAATCTACAGGGGTACGTTGACTACACCTTC	CASSNNLQGYVDYTF
-	TRBV5-1	TRBJ2-5	-	TGCGCCAGCTCCCCCGGGGTGGGGAGCCAAGAGACCCAGTACTTC	CASSPGVGSQETQYF
-	TRBV20-1	TRBJ2-3	-	TGCAGTGCGCGGGCCGGTACGCAGTATTTT	CSARAGTQYF
-	TRBV7-2	TRBJ1-3	-	TGTGCCAGCAGCACCCCACTAGGGGGAAACACCATATATTTT	CASSTPLGGNTIYF
-	TRBV5-4	TRBJ2-7	-	TGTGCCAGCAGCCCCCCGGCCGGGACACCCGCCGAGCAGTACTTC	CASSPPAGTPAEQYF
-	TRBV7-3	TRBJ2-7	TRBD2	TGTGCCAGACTAGCGGGAGGGCCGGACGAGCAGTACTTC	CARLAGGPDEQYF
-	TRBV19	TRBJ1-5	TRBD1	TGTGCCAGTAGTTTCGGACAGGGGGTAAATCAGCCCCAGCATTTT	CASSFGQGVNQPQHF
-	TRBV5-6	TRBJ2-2	-	TGTGCCAGCAGCTTGCTCGCAGGGCGCGTCGGGGAGCTGTTTTTT	CASSLLAGRVGELFF
-	TRBV14	TRBJ2-1	-	TGTGCCAGCAGCCAACAGGGTCCCCCCTACAATGAGCAGTTCTTC	CASSQQGPPYNEQFF
-	TRBV4-2	TRBJ1-4	TRBD1	TGTGCCAGCAGCCAGTTACCGGGACAGGGAGTAAAACTGTTTTTT	CASSQLPGQGVKLFF
-	TRBV5-1	TRBJ2-4	-	TGCGCCAGCAGCCCCCCACATGACAGCAAAAACATTCAGTACTTC	CASSPPHDSKNIQYF
-	TRBV19	TRBJ1-1	-	TGTGCCAGTAGTATTGGAGGGTTGAACACTGAAGCTTTCTTT	CASSIGGLNTEAFF
-	TRBV4-1	TRBJ1-6	-	TGCGCCAGCAGCCCAAGACCTGCAGGGGACTATAATTCACCCCTCCACTTT	CASSPRPAGDYNSPLHF
-	TRBV23-1	TRBJ2-5	-	TGCGCCAGCAGCCGCGGGCCTCACGATTGTGAGACCCAGTACTTC	CASSRGPHDCETQYF
-	TRBV5-4	TRBJ2-7	-	TGTGCCAGCAGCTTTTGGGCGCAGGGTGTCGACGAGCAGTACTTC	CASSFWAQGVDEQYF
-	TRBV2	TRBJ2-3	TRBD1	TGTGCCAGCACCGGGACAGCCGGCACAGATACGCAGTATTTT	CASTGTAGTDTQYF
-	TRBV24-1	TRBJ2-5	-	TGTGCCACCAGTGATGACGCCGGGGGGCGGAAAGAGACCCAGTACTTC	CATSDDAGGRKETQYF
once	TRBV28	TRBJ1-2	-	TGTGCCAGCAGGGACAGCCACTATGGCTACACCTTC	CASRDSHYGYTF
-	TRBV4-1	TRBJ2-1	TRBD2	TGCGCCAGCAGAGGGACTAGCGTCCACAATGAGCAGTTCTTC	CASRGTSVHNEQFF
few	TRBV25-1	TRBJ2-3	TRBD2	TGTGCCAGCAACCTGCAGGGAGGGTCAGATACGCAGTATTTT	CASNLQGGSDTQYF
-	TRBV6-5	TRBJ2-7	-	TGTGCCAGCAGTCTAGGGACTGGCTACGAGCAGTACTTC	CASSLGTGYEQYF
-	TRBV19	TRBJ2-5	-	TGTGCCAGTAGTTCGGTAGGCGGCCAAGAGACCCAGTACTTC	CASSSVGGQETQYF
-	TRBV4-3	TRBJ2-2	-	TGCGCCAGCAGCCAAGATTTACGCGCTCCCGGGGACACCGGGGAGCTGTTTTTT	CASSQDLRAPGDTGELFF
-	TRBV3-1/TRBV3-2	TRBJ2-1	-	TGTGCCAGCAGCCCAAGGATAGGGGCCTGGAATGAGCAGTTCTTC	CASSPRIGAWNEQFF
few	TRBV2	TRBJ1-5	TRBD1	TGTGCCAGCAGGATACAGGGGAGTCAGCCCCAGCATTTT	CASRIQGSQPQHF
few	TRBV28	TRBJ2-2	-	TGTGCCAGCAGTTTATCAGGCACCCGCGGGGGGGAGCTGTTTTTT	CASSLSGTRGGELFF
-	TRBV7-9	TRBJ2-7	-	TGTGCCAGCAGCCAGCGGACCTACGAGCAGTACTTC	CASSQRTYEQYF
-	TRBV7-2	TRBJ1-1	-	TGTGCCAGCAGCTTAGATCGGCTTGGGACACTGAACACTGAAGCTTTCTTT	CASSLDRLGTLNTEAFF
-	TRBV7-9	TRBJ2-1	TRBD1	TGTGCCAGCGGCTACTCTGCTGGGGCCAGGGGGCCATACAATGAGCAGTTCTTC	CASGYSAGARGPYNEQFF
-	TRBV19	TRBJ2-2	-	TGTGCCAGTAGGGCAGGGTCCCCCGGGGAGCTGTTTTTT	CASRAGSPGELFF
-	TRBV7-9	TRBJ2-2	TRBD2	TGTGCCAGCAGCTTACCAGCGGGAGTCGGGCTCGGGGAGCTGTTTTTT	CASSLPAGVGLGELFF